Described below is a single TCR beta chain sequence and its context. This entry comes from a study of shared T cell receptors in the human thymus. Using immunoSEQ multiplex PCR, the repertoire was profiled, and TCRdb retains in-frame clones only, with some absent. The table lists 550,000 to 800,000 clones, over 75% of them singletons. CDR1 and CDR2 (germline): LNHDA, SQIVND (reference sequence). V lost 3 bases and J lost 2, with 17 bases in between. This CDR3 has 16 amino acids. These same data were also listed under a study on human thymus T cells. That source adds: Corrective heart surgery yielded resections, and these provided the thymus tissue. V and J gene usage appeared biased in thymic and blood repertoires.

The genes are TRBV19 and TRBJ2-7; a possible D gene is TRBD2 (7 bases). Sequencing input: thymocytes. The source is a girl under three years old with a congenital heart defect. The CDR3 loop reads CASSILRGPSPYEQYF. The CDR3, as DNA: TGTGCCAGTAGTATCCTGCGGGGGCCATCCCCCTACGAGCAGTACTTC.